The following is a T cell receptor (beta chain) sequence with its context. Antigen: not known. The sample belongs to a study of brain T cells in children with intractable seizures. Points from the study as a whole: HCMV serostatus was not known, and viral specificity came from CDR3 similarity only. Absence of clones before surgery may stem from lower sequencing depth. Each case's top public CDR3 resembled known HCMV, EBV or influenza A CDR3s.

Surgery cases with the highest brain T cell transcript signatures were chosen for sequencing. Patients received at least one anti-epileptic drug before surgery. Method: immunoSEQ multiplex PCR; TCRdb's copy keeps in-frame clones and lacks some. The profile shows some 2,000 clones, almost 80% of them singletons. The starting material was resected brain tissue, obtained at surgery. This TCR came from a girl aged 2-10 years with tuberous sclerosis and intractable seizures.

CDR3 DNA sequence: TGTGCCAGCTTCAACCCGGGACAGGGACCCCCCGGGGAAGCTTTCTTT. As protein: CASFNPGQGPPGEAFF. The V call is TRBV2, the J call TRBJ1-1; 9 nucleotides line up with TRBD1. Germline V gene sequence: CDR1 SNHLY, CDR2 FYNNEI. The CDR3 runs 16 residues. V gave up 8 bases and J gave up 8 bases; unmatched junction bases: 18.